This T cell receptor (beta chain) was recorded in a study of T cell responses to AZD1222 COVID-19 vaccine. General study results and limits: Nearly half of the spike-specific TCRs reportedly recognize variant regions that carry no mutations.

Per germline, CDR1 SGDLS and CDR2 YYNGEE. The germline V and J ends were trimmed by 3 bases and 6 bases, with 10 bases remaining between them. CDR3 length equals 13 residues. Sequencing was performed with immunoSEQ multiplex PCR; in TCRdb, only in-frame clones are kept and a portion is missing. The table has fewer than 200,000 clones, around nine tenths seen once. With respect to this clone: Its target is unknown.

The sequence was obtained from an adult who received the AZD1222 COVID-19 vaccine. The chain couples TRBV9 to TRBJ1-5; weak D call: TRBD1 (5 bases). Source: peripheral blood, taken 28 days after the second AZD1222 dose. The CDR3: CASSAGYAQPQHF. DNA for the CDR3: TGTGCCAGCAGCGCAGGGTATGCTCAGCCCCAGCATTTT.